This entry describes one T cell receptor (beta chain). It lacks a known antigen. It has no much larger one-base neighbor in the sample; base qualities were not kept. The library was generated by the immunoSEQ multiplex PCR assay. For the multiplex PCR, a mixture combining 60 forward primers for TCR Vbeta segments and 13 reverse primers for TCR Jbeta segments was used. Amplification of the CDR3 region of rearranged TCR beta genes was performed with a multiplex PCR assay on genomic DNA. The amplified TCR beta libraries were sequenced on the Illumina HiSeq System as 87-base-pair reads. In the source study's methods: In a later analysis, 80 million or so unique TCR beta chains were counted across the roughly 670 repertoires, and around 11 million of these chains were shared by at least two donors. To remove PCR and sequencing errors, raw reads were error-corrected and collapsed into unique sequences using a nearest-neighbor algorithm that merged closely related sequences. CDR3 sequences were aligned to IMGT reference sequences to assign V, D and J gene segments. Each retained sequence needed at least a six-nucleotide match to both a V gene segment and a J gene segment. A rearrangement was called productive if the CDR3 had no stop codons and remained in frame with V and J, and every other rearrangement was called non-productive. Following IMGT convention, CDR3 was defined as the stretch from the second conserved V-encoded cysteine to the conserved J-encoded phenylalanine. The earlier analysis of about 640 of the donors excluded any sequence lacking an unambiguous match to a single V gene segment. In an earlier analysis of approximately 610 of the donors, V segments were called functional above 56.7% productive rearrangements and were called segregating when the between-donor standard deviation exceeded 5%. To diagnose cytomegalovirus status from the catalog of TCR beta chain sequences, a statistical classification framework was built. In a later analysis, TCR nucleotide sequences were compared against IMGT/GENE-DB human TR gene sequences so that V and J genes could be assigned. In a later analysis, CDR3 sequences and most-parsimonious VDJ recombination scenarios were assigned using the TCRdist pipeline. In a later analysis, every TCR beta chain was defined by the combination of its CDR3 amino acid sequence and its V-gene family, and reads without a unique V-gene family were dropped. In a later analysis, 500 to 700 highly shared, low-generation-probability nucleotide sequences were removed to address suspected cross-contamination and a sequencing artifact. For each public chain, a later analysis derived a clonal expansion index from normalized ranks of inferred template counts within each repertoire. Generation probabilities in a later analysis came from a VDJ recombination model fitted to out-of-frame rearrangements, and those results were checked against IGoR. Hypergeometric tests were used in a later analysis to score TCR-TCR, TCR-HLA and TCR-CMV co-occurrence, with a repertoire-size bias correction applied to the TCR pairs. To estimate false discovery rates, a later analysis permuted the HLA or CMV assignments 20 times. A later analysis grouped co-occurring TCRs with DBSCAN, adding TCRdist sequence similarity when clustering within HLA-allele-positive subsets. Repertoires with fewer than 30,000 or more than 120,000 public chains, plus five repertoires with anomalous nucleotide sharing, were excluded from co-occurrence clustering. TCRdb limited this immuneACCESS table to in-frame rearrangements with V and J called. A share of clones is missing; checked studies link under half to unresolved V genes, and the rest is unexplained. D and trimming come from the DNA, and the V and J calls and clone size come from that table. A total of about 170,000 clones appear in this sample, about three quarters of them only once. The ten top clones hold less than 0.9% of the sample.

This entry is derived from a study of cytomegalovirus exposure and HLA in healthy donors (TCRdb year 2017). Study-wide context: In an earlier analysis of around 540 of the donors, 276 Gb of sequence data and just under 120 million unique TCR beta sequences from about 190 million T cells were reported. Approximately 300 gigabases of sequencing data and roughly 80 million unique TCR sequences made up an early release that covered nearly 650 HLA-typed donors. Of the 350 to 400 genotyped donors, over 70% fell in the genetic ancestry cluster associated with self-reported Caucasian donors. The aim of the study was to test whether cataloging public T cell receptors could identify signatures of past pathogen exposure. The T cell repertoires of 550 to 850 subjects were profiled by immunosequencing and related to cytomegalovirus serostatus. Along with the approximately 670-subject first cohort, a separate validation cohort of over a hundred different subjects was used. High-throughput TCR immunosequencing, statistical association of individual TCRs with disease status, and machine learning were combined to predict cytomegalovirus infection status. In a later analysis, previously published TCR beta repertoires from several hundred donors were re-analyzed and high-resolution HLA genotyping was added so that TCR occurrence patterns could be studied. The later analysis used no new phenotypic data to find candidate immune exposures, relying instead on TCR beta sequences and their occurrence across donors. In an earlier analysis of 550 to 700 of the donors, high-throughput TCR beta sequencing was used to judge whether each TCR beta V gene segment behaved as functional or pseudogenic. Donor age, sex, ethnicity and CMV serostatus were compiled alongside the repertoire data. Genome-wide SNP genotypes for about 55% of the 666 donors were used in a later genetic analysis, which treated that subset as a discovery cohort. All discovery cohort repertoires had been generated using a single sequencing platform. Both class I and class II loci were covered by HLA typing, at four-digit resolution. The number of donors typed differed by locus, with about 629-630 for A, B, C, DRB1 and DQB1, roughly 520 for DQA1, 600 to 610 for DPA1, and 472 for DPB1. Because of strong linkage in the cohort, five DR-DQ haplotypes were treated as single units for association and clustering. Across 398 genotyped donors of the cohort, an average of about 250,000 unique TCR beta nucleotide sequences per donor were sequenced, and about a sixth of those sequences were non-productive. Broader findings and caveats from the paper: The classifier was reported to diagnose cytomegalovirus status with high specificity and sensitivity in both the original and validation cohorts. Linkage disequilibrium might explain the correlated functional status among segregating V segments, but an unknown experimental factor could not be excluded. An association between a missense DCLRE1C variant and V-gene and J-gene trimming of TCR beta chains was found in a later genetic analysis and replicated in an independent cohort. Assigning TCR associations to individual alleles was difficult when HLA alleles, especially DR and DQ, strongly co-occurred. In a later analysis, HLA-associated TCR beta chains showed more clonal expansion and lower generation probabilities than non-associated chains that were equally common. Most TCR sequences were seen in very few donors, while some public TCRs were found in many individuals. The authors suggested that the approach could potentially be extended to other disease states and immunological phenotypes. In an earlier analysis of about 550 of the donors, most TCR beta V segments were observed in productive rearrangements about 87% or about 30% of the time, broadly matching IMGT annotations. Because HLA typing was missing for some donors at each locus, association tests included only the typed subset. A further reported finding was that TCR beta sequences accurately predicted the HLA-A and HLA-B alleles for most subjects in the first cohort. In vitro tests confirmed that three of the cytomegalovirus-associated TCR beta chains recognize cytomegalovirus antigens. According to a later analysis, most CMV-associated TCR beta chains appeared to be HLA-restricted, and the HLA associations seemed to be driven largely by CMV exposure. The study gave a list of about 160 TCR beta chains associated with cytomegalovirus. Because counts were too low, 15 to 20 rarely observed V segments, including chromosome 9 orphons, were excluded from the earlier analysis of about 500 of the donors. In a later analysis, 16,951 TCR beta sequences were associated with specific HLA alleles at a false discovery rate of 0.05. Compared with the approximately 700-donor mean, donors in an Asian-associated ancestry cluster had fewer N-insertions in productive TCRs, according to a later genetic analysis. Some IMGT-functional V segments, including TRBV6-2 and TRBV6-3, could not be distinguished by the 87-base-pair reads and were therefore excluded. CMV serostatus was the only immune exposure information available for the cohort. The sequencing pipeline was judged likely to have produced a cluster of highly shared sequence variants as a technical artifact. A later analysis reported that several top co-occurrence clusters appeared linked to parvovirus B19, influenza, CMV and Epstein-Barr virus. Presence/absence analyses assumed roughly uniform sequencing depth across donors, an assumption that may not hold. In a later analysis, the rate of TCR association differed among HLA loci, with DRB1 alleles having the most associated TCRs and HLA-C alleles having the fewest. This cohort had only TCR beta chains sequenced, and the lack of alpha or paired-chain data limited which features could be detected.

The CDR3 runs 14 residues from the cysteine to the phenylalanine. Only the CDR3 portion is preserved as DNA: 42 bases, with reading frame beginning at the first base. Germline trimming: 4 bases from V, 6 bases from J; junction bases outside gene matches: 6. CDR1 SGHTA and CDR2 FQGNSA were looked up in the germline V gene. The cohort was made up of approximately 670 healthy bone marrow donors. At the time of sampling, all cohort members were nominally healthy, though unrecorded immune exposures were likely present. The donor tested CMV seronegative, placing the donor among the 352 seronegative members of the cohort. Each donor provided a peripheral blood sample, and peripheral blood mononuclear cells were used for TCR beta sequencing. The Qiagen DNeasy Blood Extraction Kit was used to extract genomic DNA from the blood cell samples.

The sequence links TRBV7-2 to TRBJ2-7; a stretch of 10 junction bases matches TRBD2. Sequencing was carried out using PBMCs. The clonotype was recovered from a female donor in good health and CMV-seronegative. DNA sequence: TGTGCCAGCAGCTCGGGTCTAGCGGGAGTCGAGCAGTACTTC. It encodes CASSSGLAGVEQYF.